This T cell receptor beta chain was sequenced for a study of blood T cell repertoires in COVID-19. About the study: Samples taken during acute and convalescent COVID-19 were collected in the United States, Italy and Spain. The cDNA or gDNA used as material had been derived from T cells, B-cell-depleted T cells, or PBMCs.

In the authors' methods: Counts of nucleated cells, estimated from reference gene primer amplification, were obtained. The method was immunoSEQ multiplex PCR; TCRdb's version includes in-frame clones alone and lacks a portion of them. V and J calls and clone size come straight from that table; D and trimming were deduced from the DNA. Counted here are about 190,000 clones, around nine tenths occurring once; the ten biggest clones make up roughly 5.6%. CDR3 length equals 16 residues. Germline V gene lookup returns CDR1 SGDLS and CDR2 YYNGEE. Trimming removed 2 bases from V and 5 bases from J; junction bases left unmatched: 8.

Sequences were obtained from peripheral blood. The clonotype comes from a middle-aged woman who had recovered from COVID-19. The gene calls are TRBV9 and TRBJ2-2; TRBD1 agrees at 8 bases. The CDR3 loop reads CASSVRRGPGTGELFF. The CDR3, as DNA: TGTGCCAGCAGCGTCCGCAGGGGGCCGGGGACCGGGGAGCTGTTTTTT.